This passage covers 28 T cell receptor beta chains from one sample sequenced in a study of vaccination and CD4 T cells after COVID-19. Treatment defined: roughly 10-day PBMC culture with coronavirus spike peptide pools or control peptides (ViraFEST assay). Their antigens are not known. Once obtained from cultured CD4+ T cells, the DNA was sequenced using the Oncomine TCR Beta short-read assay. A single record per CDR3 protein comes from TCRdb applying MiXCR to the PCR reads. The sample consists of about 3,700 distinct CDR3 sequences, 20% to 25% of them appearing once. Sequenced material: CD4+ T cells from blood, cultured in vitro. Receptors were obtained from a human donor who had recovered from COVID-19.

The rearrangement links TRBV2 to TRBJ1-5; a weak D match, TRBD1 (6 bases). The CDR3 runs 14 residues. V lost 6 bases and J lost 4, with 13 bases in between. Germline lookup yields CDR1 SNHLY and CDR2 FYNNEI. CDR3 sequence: CASRGGAGNQPQHF. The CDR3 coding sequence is TGTGCCAGCAGGGGGGGGGCTGGGAATCAGCCCCAGCATTTT.

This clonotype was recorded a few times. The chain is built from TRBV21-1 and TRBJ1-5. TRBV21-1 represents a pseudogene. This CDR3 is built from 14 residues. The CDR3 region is CASSKVGYNQPQHF. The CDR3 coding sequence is TGTGCCAGCAGCAAAGTGGGATACAACCAGCCCCAGCATTTT.

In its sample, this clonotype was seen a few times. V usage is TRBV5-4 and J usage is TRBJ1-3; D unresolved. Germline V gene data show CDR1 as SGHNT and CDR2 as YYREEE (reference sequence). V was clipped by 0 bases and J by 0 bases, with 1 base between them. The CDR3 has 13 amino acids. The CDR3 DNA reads TGTGCCAGCAGCTTGGGCTCTGGAAACACCATATATTTT. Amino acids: CASSLGSGNTIYF.

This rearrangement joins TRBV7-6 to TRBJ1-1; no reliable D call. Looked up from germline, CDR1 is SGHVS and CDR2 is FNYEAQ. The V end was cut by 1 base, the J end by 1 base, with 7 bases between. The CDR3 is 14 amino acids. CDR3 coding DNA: TGTGCCAGCAGCTTAGGTGGGAAGAACACTGAAGCTTTCTTT. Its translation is CASSLGGKNTEAFF.

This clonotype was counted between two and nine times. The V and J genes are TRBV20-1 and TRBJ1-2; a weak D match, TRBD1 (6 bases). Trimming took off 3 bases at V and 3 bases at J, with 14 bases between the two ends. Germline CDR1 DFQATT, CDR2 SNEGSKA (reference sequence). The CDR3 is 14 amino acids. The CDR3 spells CSARGGGLDYGYTF. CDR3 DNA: TGCAGTGCTAGGGGCGGGGGGCTGGACTATGGCTACACCTTC.

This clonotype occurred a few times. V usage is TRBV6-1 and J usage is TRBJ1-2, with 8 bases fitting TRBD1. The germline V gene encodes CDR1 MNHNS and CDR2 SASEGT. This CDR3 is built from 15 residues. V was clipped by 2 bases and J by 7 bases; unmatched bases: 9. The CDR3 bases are TGTGCCAGCAGTGAACGACAGGGGATTTGGCGTGGCTACACCTTC. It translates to CASSERQGIWRGYTF.

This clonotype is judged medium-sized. Here the CDR3 reads CASSLGVLAVQETQYF. The DNA for the CDR3 is TGTGCCAGCAGCTTAGGGGTACTAGCGGTCCAAGAGACCCAGTACTTC. The chain is built from TRBV5-4 and TRBJ2-5, with TRBD2 matching over 8 bases. CDR3 size: 16 residues. The J segment lost 1 base and the V segment lost 2 bases, leaving 7 bases of the junction unmatched. CDR1 SGHNT and CDR2 YYREEE come from the germline V gene (reference sequence).

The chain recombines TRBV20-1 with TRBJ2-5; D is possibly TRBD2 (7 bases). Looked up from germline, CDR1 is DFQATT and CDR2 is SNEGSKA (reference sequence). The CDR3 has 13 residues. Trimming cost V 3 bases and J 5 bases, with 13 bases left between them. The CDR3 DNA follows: TGCAGTGCTAGTCGGGGGGCCTGGGAGACCCAGTACTTC. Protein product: CSASRGAWETQYF.

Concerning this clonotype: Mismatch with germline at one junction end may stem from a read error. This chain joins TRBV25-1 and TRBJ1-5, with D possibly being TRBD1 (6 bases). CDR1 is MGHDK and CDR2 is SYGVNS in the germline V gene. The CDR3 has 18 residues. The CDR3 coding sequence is TGTGCCGGCAGTGAGGGGTGCGTAACAGGGTCGAGTTTTCAGCCCCAGCATTTT. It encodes CAGSEGCVTGSSFQPQHF.

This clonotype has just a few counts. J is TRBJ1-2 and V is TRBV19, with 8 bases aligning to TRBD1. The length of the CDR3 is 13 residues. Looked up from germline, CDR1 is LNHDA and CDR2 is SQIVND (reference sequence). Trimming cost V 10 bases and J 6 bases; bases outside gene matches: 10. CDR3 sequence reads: CATMGQEVHGYTF. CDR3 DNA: TGTGCCACGATGGGACAGGAGGTTCATGGCTACACCTTC.

For the CDR3, the DNA is TGTGCCAGCAGTTCGGCGGCCTACAATGAGCAGTTCTTC. Its protein is CASSSAAYNEQFF. This chain joins TRBV27 and TRBJ2-1; D is undetermined. This CDR3 region has 13 residues. The ends were cut back, 4 bases at V and 2 bases at J, with 6 bases in the middle. The germline V gene encodes CDR1 MNHEY and CDR2 SMNVEV (reference sequence).

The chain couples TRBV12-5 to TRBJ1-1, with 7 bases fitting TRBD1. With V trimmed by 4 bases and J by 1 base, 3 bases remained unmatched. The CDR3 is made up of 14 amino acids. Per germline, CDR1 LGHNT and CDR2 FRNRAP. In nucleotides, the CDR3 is TGTGCTAGTGGTTCAGGGGGGGGGAACACTGAAGCTTTCTTT. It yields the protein CASGSGGGNTEAFF.

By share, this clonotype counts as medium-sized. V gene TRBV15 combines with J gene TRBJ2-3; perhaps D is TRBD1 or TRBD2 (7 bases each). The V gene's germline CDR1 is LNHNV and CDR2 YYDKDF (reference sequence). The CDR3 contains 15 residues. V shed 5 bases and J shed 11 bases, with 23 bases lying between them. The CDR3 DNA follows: TGTGCCACCAGCCCAGGGGAGGGGGCATGGAATGTGCAGTATTTT. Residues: CATSPGEGAWNVQYF.

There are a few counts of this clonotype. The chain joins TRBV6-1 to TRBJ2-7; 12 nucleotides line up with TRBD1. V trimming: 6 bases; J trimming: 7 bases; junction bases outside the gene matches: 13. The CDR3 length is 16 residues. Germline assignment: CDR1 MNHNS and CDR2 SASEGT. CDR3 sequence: CASSMGGGQGAGEQYF. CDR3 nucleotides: TGTGCCAGCAGCATGGGGGGGGGACAGGGGGCAGGTGAGCAGTACTTC.

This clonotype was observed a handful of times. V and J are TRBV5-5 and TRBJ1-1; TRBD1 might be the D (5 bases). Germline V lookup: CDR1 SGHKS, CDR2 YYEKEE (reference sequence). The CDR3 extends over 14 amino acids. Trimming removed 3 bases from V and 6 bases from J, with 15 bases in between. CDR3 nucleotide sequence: TGTGCCAGCAGCTCCCGAGGGGACTCAGCTGAAGCTTTCTTT. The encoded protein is CASSSRGDSAEAFF.

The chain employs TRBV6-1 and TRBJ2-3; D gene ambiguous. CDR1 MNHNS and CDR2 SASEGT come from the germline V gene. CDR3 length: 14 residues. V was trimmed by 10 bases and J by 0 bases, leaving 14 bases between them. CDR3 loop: CATLISPSTDTQYF. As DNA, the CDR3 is TGTGCCACCCTGATTTCACCTAGCACAGATACGCAGTATTTT.

The CDR3, as DNA: TGTGCCAGCAGCCCGACAGGGGGCCTTACGCAGTATTTT. It encodes CASSPTGGLTQYF. J is TRBJ2-3 and V is TRBV12-3 or TRBV12-4; 10 bases are shared with TRBD1. There are 13 residues in the CDR3. After removal of 6 bases from V and 8 bases from J, the junction contained 5 bases not matched to a gene.

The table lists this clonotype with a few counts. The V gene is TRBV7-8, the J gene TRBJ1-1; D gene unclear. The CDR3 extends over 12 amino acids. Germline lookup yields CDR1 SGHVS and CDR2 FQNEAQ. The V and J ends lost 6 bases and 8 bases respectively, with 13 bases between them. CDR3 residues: CASRPPISEAFF. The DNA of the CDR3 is TGTGCCAGCAGACCCCCGATCTCGGAAGCTTTCTTT.

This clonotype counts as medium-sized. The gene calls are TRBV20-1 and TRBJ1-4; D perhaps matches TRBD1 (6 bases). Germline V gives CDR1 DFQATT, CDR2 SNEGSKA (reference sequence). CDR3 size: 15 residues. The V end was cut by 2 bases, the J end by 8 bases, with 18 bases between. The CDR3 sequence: CSARRRGAPGEKLFF. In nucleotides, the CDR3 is TGCAGTGCTAGACGCAGGGGAGCCCCAGGGGAAAAACTGTTTTTT.

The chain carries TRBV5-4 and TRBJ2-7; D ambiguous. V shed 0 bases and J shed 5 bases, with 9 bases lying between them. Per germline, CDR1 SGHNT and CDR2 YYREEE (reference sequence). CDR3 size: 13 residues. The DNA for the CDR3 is TGTGCCAGCAGCTTGGACTTTAAGGACGAGCAGTACTTC. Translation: CASSLDFKDEQYF.

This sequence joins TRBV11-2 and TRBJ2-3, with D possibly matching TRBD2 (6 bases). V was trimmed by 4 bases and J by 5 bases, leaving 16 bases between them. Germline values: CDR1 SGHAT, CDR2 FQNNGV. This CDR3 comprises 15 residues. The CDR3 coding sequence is TGTGCCAGCAGCTCACTAGCTGGAGGTCGAGATACGCAGTATTTT. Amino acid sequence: CASSSLAGGRDTQYF.

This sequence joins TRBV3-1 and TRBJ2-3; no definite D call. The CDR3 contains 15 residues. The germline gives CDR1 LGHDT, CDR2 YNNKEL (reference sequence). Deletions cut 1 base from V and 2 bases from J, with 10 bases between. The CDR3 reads CASSQAGRVTDTQYF. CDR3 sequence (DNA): TGTGCCAGCAGCCAAGCAGGCCGGGTCACAGATACGCAGTATTTT.

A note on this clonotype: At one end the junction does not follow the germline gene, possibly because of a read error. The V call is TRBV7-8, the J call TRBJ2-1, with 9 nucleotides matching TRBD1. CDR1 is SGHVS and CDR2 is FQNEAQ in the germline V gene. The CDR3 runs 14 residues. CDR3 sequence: CASSKGQGYRFEVF. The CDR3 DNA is TGTGCCAGCAGCAAAGGACAGGGGTATAGATTCGAGGTCTTC.

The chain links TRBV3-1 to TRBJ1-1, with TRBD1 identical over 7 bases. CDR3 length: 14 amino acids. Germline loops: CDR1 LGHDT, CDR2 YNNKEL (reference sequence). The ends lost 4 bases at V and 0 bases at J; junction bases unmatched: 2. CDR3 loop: CASSLGQLNTEAFF. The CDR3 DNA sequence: TGTGCCAGCAGCCTGGGACAGTTGAACACTGAAGCTTTCTTT.

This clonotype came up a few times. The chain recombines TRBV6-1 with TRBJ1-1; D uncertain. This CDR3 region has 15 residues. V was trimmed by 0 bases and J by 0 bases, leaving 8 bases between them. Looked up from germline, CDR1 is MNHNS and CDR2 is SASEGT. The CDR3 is CASSEARGVNTEAFF. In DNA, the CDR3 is TGTGCCAGCAGTGAAGCGCGGGGAGTGAACACTGAAGCTTTCTTT.

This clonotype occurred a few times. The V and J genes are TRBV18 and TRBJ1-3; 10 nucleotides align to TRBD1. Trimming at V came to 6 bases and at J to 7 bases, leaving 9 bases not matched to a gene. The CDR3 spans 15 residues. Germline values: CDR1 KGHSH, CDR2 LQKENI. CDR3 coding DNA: TGTGCCAGCTCCAGGGGACAGGGGCAAACGAACACCATATATTTT. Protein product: CASSRGQGQTNTIYF.

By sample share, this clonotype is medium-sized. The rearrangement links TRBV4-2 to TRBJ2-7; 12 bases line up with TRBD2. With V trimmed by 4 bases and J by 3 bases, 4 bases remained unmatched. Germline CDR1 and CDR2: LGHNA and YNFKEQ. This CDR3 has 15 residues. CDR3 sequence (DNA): TGTGCCAGCAGCCGGTCTAGCGGGGGGGACTACGAGCAGTACTTC. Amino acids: CASSRSSGGDYEQYF.

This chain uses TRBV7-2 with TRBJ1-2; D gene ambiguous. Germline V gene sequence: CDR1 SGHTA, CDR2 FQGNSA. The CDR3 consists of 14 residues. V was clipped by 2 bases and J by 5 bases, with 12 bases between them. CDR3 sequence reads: CASSLIGIRYGYTF. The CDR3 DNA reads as TGTGCCAGCAGCTTAATCGGGATCCGGTATGGCTACACCTTC.